The rows below give T cell receptor beta chains drawn from one sample of a study of prognosis after radiotherapy for stage I lung cancer. One entry per CDR3 protein, called by TCRdb with MiXCR from the multiplex PCR reads. The sample shows 13,000 to 15,000 distinct CDR3 sequences, around three fifths of them seen only once. The sequencing used PBMCs, collected before or after stereotactic body radiation therapy (not recorded which). These receptor sequences come from a donor aged 50 or older with non-small cell lung cancer. Each CDR3 is given with its conserved first and last residue. The order of the fields is V gene, J gene, CDR3 protein.

>TRBV12-3/TRBV12-4|TRBJ2-1
CASSPLGGTIYNEQFF
>TRBV20-1|TRBJ2-1
CSARGPSRSSYNEQFF
>TRBV18|TRBJ2-1
CASSPNDEGEQFF
>TRBV28|TRBJ2-1
CASTPDSYNEQFF
>TRBV5-1|TRBJ2-7
CASSLGAVYYEQYF
>TRBV11-2|TRBJ1-2
CASSPTVSNYGYTF
>TRBV7-2|TRBJ2-1
CASNVADNEQFF
>TRBV18|TRBJ2-3
CASSPLPSLMDTQYF
>TRBV5-5|TRBJ2-1
CASSFALSSGNEQFF
>TRBV9|TRBJ1-5
CASSVDGAGNQPQHF
>TRBV7-9|TRBJ2-5
CASSLASETQYF
>TRBV29-1|TRBJ1-2
CSALTSRNGYTF